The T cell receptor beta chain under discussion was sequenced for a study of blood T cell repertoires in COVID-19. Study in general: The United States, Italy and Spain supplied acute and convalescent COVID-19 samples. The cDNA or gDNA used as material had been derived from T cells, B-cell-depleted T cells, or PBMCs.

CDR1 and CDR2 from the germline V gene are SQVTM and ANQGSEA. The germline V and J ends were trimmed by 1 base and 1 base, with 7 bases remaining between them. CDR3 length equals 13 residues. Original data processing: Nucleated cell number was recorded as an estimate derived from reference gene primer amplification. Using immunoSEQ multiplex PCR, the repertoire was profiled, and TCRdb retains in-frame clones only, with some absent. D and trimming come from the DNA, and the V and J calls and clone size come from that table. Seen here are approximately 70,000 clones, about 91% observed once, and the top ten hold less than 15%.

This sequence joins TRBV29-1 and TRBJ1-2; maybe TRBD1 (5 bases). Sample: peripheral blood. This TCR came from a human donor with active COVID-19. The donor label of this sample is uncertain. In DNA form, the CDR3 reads TGCAGCGTTGAAGGACAGATTAACTATGGCTACACCTTC. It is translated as CSVEGQINYGYTF.